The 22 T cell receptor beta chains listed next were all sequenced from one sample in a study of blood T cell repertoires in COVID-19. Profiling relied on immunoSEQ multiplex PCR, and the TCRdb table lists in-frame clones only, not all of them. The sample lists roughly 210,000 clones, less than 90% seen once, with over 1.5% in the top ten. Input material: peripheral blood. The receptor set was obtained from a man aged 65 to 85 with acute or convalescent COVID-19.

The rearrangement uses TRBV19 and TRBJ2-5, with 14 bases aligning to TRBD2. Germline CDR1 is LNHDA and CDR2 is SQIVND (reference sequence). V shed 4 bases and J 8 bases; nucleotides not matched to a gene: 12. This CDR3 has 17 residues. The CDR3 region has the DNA TGTGCCAGTAGTAAGTCGAGACTAGCGGGAGGGTATCAAACCCAGTACTTC. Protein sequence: CASSKSRLAGGYQTQYF.

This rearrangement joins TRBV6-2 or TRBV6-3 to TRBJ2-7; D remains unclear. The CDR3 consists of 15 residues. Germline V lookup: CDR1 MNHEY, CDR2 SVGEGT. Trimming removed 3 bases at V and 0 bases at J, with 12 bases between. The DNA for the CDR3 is TGTGCCAGCAGTTATCATGCCGTTAGCTCCTACGAGCAGTACTTC. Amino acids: CASSYHAVSSYEQYF.

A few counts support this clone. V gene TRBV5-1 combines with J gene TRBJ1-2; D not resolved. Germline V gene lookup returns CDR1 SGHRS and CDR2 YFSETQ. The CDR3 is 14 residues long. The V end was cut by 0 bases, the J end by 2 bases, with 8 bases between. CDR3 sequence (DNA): TGCGCCAGCAGCTTGGTTGCCCAGAACTATGGCTACACCTTC. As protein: CASSLVAQNYGYTF.

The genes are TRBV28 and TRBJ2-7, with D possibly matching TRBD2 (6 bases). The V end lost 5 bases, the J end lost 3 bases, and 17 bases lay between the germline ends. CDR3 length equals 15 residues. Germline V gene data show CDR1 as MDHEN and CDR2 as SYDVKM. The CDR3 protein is CASSPTGREIYEQYF. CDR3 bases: TGTGCCAGCAGTCCCACTGGTCGGGAGATCTACGAGCAGTACTTC. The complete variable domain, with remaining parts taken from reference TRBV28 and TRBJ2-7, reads DVKVTQSSRYLVKRTGEKVFLECVQDMDHENMFWYRQDPGLGLRLIYFSYDVKMKEKGDIPEGYSVSREKKERFSLILESASTNQTSMYLCASSPTGREIYEQYFGPGTRLTVT.

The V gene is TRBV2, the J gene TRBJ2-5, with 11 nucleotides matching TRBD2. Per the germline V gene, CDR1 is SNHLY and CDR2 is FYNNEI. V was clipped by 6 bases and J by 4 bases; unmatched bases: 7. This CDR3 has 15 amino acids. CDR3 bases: TGTGCCAGCAGCTCCACTAGCGGGAGTGGAGAGACCCAGTACTTC. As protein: CASSSTSGSGETQYF.

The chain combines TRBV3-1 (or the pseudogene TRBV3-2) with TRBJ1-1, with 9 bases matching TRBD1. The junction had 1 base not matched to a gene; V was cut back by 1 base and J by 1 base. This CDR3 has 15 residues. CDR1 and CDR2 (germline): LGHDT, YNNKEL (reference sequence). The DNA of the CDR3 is TGTGCCAGCAGCCAAGGACAGGGGGGGAACACTGAAGCTTTCTTT. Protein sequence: CASSQGQGGNTEAFF.

This CDR3 reads CASSVEGAVNSPLHF. The CDR3 DNA follows: TGTGCCAGCAGCGTAGAAGGGGCGGTGAATTCACCCCTCCACTTT. The chain uses TRBV9 and TRBJ1-6; D may be TRBD1 (5 bases). The CDR3 spans 15 residues. Germline values: CDR1 SGDLS, CDR2 YYNGEE. The germline V and J ends were trimmed by 0 bases and 7 bases, with 11 bases remaining between them.

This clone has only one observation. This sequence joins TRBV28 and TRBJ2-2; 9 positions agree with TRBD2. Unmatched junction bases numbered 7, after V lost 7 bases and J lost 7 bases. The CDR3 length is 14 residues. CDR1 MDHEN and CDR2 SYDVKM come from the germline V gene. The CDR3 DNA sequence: TGTGCCAGCAACAGGGCTAGCGGGATCGGGGAGCTGTTTTTT. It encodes CASNRASGIGELFF.

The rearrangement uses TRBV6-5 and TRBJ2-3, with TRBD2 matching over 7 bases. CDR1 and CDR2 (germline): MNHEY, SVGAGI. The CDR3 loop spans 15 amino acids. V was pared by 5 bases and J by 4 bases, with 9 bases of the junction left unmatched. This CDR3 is CASSMGEGRADTQYF. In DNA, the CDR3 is TGTGCCAGCAGTATGGGGGAGGGCCGTGCAGATACGCAGTATTTT.

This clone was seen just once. DNA of the CDR3: TGTGCCAGCAGGTACCAAAGCGGGTCGAGCACAGATACGCAGTATTTT. This gives the protein CASRYQSGSSTDTQYF. The rearrangement links TRBV6-2 or TRBV6-3 to TRBJ2-3, with a tentative D call TRBD2 (6 bases). Trimming left V 6 bases short and J 0 bases short, with 16 bases between. The germline CDR1 and CDR2 sequences are MNHEY and SVGEGT. The CDR3 contains 16 residues.

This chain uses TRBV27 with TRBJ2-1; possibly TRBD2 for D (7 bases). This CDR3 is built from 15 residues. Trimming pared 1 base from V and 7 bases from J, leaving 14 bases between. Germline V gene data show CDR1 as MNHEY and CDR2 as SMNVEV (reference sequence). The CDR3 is CASSLWGGERNEQFF. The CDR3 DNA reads TGTGCCAGCAGTTTATGGGGGGGCGAAAGGAATGAGCAGTTCTTC.

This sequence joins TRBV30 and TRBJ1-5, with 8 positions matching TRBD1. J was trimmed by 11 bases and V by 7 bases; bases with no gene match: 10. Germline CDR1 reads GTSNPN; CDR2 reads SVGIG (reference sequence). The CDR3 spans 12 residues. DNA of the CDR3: TGTGCCTACACCGAGGACAGGGATGCCCAGCATTTT. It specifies CAYTEDRDAQHF.

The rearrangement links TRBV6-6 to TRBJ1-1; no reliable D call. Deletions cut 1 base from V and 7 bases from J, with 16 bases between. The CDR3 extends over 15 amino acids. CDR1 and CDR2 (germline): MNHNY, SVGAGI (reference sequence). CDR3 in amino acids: CASSYLERGSNEAFF. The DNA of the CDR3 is TGTGCCAGCAGTTACTTGGAGCGAGGGAGTAATGAAGCTTTCTTT.

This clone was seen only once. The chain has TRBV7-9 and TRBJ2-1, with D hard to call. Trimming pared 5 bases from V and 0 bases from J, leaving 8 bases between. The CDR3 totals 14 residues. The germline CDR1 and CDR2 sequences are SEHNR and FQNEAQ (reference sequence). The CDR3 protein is CASSRGSSYNEQFF. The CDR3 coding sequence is TGTGCCAGCAGCCGCGGTAGCTCCTACAATGAGCAGTTCTTC.

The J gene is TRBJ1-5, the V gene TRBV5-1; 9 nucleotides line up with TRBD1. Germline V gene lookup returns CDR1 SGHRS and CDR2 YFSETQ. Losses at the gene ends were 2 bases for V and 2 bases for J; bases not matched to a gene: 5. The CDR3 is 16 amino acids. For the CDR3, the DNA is TGCGCCAGCAGCTTTGGGGGGACAGGGCGCAATCAGCCCCAGCATTTT. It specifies CASSFGGTGRNQPQHF.

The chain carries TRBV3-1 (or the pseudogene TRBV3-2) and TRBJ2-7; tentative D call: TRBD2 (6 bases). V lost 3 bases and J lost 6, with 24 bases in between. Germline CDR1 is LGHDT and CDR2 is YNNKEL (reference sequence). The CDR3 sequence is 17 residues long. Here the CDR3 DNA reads TGTGCCAGCAGCCATTCCGGAGCCTTTATCCTCGGGGGCGAGCAGTACTTC. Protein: CASSHSGAFILGGEQYF.

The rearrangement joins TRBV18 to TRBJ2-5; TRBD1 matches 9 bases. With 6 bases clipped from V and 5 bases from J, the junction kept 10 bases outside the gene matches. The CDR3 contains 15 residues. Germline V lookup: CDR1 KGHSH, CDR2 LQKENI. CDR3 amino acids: CASSPGTGNLETQYF. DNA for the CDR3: TGTGCCAGCTCGCCCGGGACAGGGAATTTGGAGACCCAGTACTTC.

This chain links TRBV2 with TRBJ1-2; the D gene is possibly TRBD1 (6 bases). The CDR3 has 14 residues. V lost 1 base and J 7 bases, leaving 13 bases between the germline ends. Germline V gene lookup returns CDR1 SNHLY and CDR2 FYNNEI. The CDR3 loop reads CASSEGRGFGGYTF. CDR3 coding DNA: TGTGCCAGCAGTGAAGGCAGGGGTTTCGGTGGCTACACCTTC.

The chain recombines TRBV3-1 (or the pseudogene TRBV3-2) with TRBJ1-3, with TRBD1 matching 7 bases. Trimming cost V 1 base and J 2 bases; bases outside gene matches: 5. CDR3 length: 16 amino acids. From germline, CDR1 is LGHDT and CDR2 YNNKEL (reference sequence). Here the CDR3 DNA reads TGTGCCAGCAGCCAAGTCCATACAGGGGCTGGAAACACCATATATTTT. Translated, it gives CASSQVHTGAGNTIYF.

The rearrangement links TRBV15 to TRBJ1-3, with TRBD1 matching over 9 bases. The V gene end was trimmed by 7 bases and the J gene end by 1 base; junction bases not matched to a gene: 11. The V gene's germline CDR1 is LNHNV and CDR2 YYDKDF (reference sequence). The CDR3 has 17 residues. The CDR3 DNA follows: TGTGCCACCACGGAGGGACAGGGCTTATTTTCTGGAAACACCATATATTTT. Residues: CATTEGQGLFSGNTIYF.

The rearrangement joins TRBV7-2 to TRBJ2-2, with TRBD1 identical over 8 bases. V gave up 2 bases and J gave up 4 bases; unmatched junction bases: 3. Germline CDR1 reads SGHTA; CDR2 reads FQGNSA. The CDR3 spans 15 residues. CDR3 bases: TGTGCCAGCAGCTTAATTGGACAGGGCACCGGGGAGCTGTTTTTT. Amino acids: CASSLIGQGTGELFF.

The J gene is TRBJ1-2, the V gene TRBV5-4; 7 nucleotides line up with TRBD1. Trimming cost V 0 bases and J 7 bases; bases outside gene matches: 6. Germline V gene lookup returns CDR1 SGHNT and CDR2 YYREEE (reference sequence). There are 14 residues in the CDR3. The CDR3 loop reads CASSLALQGSGYTF. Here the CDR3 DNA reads TGTGCCAGCAGCTTGGCTTTACAGGGGAGTGGCTACACCTTC.